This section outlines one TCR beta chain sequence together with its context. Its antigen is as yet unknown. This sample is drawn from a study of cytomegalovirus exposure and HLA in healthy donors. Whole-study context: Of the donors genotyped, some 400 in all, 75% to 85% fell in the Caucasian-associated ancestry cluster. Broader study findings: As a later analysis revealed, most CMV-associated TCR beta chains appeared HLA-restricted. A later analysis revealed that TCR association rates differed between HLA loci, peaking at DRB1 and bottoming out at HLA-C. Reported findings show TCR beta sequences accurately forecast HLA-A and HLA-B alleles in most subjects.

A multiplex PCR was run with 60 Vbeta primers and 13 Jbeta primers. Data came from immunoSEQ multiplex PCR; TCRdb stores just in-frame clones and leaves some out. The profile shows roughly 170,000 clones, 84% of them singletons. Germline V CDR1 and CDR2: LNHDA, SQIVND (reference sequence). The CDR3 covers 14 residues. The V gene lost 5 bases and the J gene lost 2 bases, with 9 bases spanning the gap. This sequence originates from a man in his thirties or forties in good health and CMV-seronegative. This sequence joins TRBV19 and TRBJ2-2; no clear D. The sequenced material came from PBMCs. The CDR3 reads CASSLADNTGELFF. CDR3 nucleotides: TGTGCCAGTAGTCTGGCCGATAACACCGGGGAGCTGTTTTTT.